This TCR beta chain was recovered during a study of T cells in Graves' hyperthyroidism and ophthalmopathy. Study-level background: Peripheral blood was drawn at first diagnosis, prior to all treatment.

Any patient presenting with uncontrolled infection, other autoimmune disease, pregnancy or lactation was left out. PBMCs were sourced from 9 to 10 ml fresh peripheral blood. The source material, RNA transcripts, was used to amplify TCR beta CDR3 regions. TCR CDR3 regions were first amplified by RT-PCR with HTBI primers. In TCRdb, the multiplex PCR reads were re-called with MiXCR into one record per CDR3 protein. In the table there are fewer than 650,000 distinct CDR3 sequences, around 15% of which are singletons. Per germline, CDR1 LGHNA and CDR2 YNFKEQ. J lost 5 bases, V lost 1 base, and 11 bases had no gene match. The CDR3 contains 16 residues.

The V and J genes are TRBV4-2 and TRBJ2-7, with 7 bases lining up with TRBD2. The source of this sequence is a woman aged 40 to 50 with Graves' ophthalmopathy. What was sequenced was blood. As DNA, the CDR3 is TGTGCCAGCAGCCAAGGGTATCGACTAGCCAGCGACGAGCAGTACTTC. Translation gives CASSQGYRLASDEQYF.